This T cell receptor beta chain was found in a study of control samples from healthy donors and cancer patients. V lost 4 bases, J lost 7 bases, and 22 bases lay in between. This CDR3 contains 17 residues. Profiling relied on immunoSEQ multiplex PCR, and the TCRdb table lists in-frame clones only, not all of them. This table holds 100,000 to 150,000 clones, about 90% found once. This chain uses TRBV23-1 with TRBJ1-4; D is uncertain. TRBV23-1 is placed among ORFs of uncertain function. The sample was blood. This clonotype was sampled from a woman aged 45 to 65 in good health. For the CDR3, the DNA is TGCGCCAGCAGTCTAACGTGGCGAGCAGTGGAGTGTGAAAAACTGTTTTTT. Translation gives CASSLTWRAVECEKLFF.